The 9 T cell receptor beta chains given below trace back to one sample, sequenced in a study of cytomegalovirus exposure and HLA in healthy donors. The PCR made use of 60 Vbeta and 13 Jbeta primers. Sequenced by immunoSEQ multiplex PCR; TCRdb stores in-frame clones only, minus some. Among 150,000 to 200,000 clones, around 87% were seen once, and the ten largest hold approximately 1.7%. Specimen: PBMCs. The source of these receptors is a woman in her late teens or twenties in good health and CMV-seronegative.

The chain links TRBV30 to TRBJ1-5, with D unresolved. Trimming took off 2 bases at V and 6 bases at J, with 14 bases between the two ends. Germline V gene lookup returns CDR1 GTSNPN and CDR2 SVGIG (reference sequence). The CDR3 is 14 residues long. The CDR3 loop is CAWSPSRRGQPQHF. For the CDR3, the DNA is TGTGCCTGGAGTCCGTCCCGGCGGGGTCAGCCCCAGCATTTT.

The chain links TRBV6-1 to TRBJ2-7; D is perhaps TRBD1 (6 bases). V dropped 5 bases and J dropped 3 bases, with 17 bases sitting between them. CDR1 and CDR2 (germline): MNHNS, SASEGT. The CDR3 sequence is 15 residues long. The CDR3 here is CASSIEGTSFYEQYF. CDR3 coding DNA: TGTGCCAGCAGTATAGAGGGGACATCCTTCTACGAGCAGTACTTC.

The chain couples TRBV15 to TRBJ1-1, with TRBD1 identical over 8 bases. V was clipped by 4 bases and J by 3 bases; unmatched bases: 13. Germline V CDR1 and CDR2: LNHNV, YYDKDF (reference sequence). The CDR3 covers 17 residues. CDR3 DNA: TGTGCCACCAGCACTGGACAGGGTCGGTTTGGGCACACTGAAGCTTTCTTT. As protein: CATSTGQGRFGHTEAFF.

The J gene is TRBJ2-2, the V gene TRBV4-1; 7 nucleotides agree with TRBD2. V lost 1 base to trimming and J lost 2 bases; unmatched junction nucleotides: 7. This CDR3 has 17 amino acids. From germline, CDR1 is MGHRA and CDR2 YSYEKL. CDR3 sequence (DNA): TGCGCCAGCAGCCAAGTTCCGGGGAGGGCTAACACCGGGGAGCTGTTTTTT. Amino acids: CASSQVPGRANTGELFF.

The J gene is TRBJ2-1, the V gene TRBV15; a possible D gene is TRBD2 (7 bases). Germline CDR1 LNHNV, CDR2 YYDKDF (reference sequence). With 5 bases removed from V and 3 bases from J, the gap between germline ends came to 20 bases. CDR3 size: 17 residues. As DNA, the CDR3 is TGTGCCACCAGCCCGGGGGGCCGTAAAAGGGTCTACAATGAGCAGTTCTTC. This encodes CATSPGGRKRVYNEQFF.

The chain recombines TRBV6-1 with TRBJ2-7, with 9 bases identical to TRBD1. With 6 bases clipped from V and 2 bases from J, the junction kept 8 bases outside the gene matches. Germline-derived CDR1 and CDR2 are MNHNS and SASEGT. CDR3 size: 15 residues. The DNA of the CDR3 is TGTGCCAGCAGGGACGGGACAGGGAACCCCTACGAGCAGTACTTC. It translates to CASRDGTGNPYEQYF.

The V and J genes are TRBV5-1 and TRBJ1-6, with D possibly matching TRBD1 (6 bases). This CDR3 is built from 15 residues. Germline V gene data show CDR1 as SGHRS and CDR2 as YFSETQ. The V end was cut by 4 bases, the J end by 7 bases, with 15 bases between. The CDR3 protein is CASSPRGGGNSPLHF. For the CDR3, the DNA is TGCGCCAGCAGCCCCCGTGGGGGGGGCAATTCACCCCTCCACTTT.

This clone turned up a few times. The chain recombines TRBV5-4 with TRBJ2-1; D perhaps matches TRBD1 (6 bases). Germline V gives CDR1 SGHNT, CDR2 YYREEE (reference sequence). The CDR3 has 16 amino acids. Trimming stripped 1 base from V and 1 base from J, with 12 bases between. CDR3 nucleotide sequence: TGTGCCAGCAGCTTGTCGGACAGAGCTTCCTACAATGAGCAGTTCTTC. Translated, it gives CASSLSDRASYNEQFF.

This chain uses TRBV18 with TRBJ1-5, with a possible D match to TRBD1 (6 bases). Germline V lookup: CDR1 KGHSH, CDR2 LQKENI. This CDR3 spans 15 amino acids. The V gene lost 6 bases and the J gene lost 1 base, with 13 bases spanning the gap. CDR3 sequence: CASSEGGPSNQPQHF. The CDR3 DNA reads TGTGCCAGCTCCGAAGGGGGACCAAGCAATCAGCCCCAGCATTTT.